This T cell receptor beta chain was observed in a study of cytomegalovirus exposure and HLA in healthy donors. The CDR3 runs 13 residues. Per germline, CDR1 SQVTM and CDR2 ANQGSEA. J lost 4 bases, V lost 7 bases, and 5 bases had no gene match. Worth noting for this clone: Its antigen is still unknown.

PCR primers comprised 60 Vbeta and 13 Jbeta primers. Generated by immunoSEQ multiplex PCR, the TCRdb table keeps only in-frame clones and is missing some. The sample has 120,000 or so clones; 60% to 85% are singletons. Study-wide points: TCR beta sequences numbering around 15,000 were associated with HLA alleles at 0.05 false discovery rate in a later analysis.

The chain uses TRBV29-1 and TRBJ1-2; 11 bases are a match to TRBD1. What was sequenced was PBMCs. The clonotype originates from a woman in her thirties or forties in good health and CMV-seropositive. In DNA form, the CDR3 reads TGCAGCGGCGGGACAGGGGGGCCCTATGGCTACACCTTC. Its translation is CSGGTGGPYGYTF.